This T cell receptor (beta chain) was identified during a study of cytomegalovirus exposure and HLA in healthy donors. The CDR3 loop spans 15 amino acids. V gave up 5 bases and J gave up 5 bases; unmatched junction bases: 11. In germline, CDR1 is SEHNR, CDR2 FQNEAQ (reference sequence). It was with 60 Vbeta and 13 Jbeta primers that the PCR ran. The protocol was immunoSEQ multiplex PCR, while the TCRdb copy is restricted to in-frame clones and leaves out a portion. The sample includes 150,000 to 200,000 clones, around 85% of them seen just once. The chain employs TRBV7-9 and TRBJ1-2; 7 bases are shared with TRBD1. Sequencing was done on a sample of PBMCs. This receptor was obtained from a human donor in good health. The DNA of the CDR3 is TGTGCCAGCAGCCCTGCCCCGACAGGGAGGTATGGCTACACCTTC. It encodes CASSPAPTGRYGYTF.